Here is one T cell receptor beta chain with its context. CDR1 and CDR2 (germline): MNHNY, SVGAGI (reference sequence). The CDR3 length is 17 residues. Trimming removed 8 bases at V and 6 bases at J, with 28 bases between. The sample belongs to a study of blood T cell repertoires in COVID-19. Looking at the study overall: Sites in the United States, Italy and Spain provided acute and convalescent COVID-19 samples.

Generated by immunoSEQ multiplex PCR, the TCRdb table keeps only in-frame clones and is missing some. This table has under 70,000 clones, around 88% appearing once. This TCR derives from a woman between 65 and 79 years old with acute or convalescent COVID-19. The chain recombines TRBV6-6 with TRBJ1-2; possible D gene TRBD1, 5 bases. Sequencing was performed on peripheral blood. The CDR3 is CASRPLPGGDYSDGYTF. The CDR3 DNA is TGTGCCAGCCGTCCTCTCCCCGGGGGGGACTATAGTGATGGCTACACCTTC.